Listed below are T cell receptor beta chains from one sample, sequenced in a study of blood T cell repertoires in COVID-19. Generated by immunoSEQ multiplex PCR, the TCRdb table keeps only in-frame clones and is missing some. The sample lists tens of thousands of clones; roughly nine tenths were seen once. Sequenced input: peripheral blood. These TCRs come from a male donor with acute or convalescent COVID-19. CDR3s include the opening cysteine and the closing phenylalanine or tryptophan. The D gene is left open where the match is weak. Size tells how often a clone was seen (once, few, many) or the class of an expanded clone, and some rows leave it out.

j_call: TRBJ2-2
v_call: TRBV10-3
clone_size: .
d_call: TRBD1
cdr3_nt: TGTGCCATCAGATCGGACAGGGGGCTGGTCGGGGAGCTGTTTTTT
cdr3_aa: CAIRSDRGLVGELFF

j_call: TRBJ1-5
v_call: TRBV7-9
clone_size: once
d_call: TRBD1
cdr3_nt: TGTGCCAGCAGCCCACAGGGGGCAGGGAATCAGCCCCAGCATTTT
cdr3_aa: CASSPQGAGNQPQHF

j_call: TRBJ1-3
v_call: TRBV9
clone_size: .
d_call: .
cdr3_nt: TGTGCCAGCACTGGGGGGGGTTTCTCTGGAAACACCATATATTTT
cdr3_aa: CASTGGGFSGNTIYF

j_call: TRBJ2-3
v_call: TRBV18
clone_size: .
d_call: TRBD1
cdr3_nt: TGTGCCAGCTCACCAGGACAGGGCCTCACAGATACGCAGTATTTT
cdr3_aa: CASSPGQGLTDTQYF

j_call: TRBJ1-5
v_call: TRBV18
clone_size: .
d_call: TRBD1
cdr3_nt: TGTGCCAGCTCCCCCCGGGGACAGGGGAGCAATCAGCCCCAGCATTTT
cdr3_aa: CASSPRGQGSNQPQHF

j_call: TRBJ2-2
v_call: TRBV6-2/TRBV6-3
clone_size: .
d_call: TRBD1
cdr3_nt: TGTGCCAGCAGCCCTCGGACAGGACCGAACACCGGGGAGCTGTTTTTT
cdr3_aa: CASSPRTGPNTGELFF

j_call: TRBJ2-7
v_call: TRBV5-1
clone_size: .
d_call: .
cdr3_nt: TGCGCCAGCAGCCGGGGAGACCACGAGCAGTACTTC
cdr3_aa: CASSRGDHEQYF

j_call: TRBJ2-1
v_call: TRBV18
clone_size: .
d_call: TRBD2
cdr3_nt: TGTGCCAGCTCACCACAAGCGGGGCAGGCCTACAATGAGCAGTTCTTC
cdr3_aa: CASSPQAGQAYNEQFF

j_call: TRBJ1-5
v_call: TRBV7-2
clone_size: .
d_call: TRBD1
cdr3_nt: TGTGCCAGCAGCCGGGACAGGGCGATTCAGCCCCAGCATTTT
cdr3_aa: CASSRDRAIQPQHF

j_call: TRBJ2-7
v_call: TRBV6-1
clone_size: once
d_call: .
cdr3_nt: TGTGCCAGCAGTGAAGTCGGGGGTTCATCATCCTACGAGCAGTACTTC
cdr3_aa: CASSEVGGSSSYEQYF

j_call: TRBJ2-7
v_call: TRBV3-1/TRBV3-2
clone_size: .
d_call: TRBD1
cdr3_nt: TGTGCCAGCAGCCGGGGGACAGGGGAGGGCGAGCAGTACTTC
cdr3_aa: CASSRGTGEGEQYF

j_call: TRBJ2-7
v_call: TRBV30
clone_size: .
d_call: TRBD1
cdr3_nt: TGTGCCTGGAGTCCGTTTTCCGGCAGGGGGCCCCCCGAGCAGTACTTC
cdr3_aa: CAWSPFSGRGPPEQYF

j_call: TRBJ2-5
v_call: TRBV7-2
clone_size: .
d_call: TRBD1
cdr3_nt: TGTGCCAGCAGCTTTCGGACAGGGTTGGGGCAAGAGACCCAGTACTTC
cdr3_aa: CASSFRTGLGQETQYF

j_call: TRBJ1-4
v_call: TRBV7-6
clone_size: once
d_call: TRBD1
cdr3_nt: TGTGCCAGCAGCTTAGGGGGACAGGGGGATGAAAAACTGTTTTTT
cdr3_aa: CASSLGGQGDEKLFF

j_call: TRBJ1-2
v_call: TRBV9
clone_size: .
d_call: .
cdr3_nt: TGTGCCAGCAGCGTAGCTTCTATCGGTGGCTACACCTTC
cdr3_aa: CASSVASIGGYTF

j_call: TRBJ1-6
v_call: TRBV7-9
clone_size: .
d_call: .
cdr3_nt: TGTGCCAGCAGCTTAGGGAGGGCAGAAAATTCACCCCTCCACTTT
cdr3_aa: CASSLGRAENSPLHF

j_call: TRBJ1-2
v_call: TRBV6-5
clone_size: .
d_call: .
cdr3_nt: TGTGCCAGCATGGAGGACTTGGGCTACACCTTC
cdr3_aa: CASMEDLGYTF

j_call: TRBJ2-4
v_call: TRBV19
clone_size: .
d_call: .
cdr3_nt: TGTGCCAGTAGGCCCACAGGGCTAGCCAAAAACATTCAGTACTTC
cdr3_aa: CASRPTGLAKNIQYF

j_call: TRBJ1-1
v_call: TRBV19
clone_size: .
d_call: .
cdr3_nt: TGTGCCAGTAGTGGGGGCCGGGCGGGGAACACTGAAGCTTTCTTT
cdr3_aa: CASSGGRAGNTEAFF

j_call: TRBJ1-2
v_call: TRBV7-8
clone_size: .
d_call: .
cdr3_nt: TGTGCCAGCAGCTTAGGCCAGTCCAGCTATGGCTACACCTTC
cdr3_aa: CASSLGQSSYGYTF

j_call: TRBJ2-1
v_call: TRBV15
clone_size: .
d_call: .
cdr3_nt: TGTGCCACCAGCCCCGATAACGGGGTCTACAATGAGCAGTTCTTC
cdr3_aa: CATSPDNGVYNEQFF

j_call: TRBJ1-5
v_call: TRBV2
clone_size: few
d_call: .
cdr3_nt: TGTGCCAGCAGTGGACCGGGACAAAGCAATCAGCCCCAGCATTTT
cdr3_aa: CASSGPGQSNQPQHF

j_call: TRBJ1-5
v_call: TRBV4-1
clone_size: .
d_call: TRBD1
cdr3_nt: TGCGCCAGCAGCCAAGCAGGGGGCGGCAATCAGCCCCAGCATTTT
cdr3_aa: CASSQAGGGNQPQHF

j_call: TRBJ1-3
v_call: TRBV5-1
clone_size: .
d_call: .
cdr3_nt: TGCGCCAGCAGCTTGGACAGGGCTGGAAACACCATATATTTT
cdr3_aa: CASSLDRAGNTIYF

j_call: TRBJ1-1
v_call: TRBV29-1
clone_size: .
d_call: .
cdr3_nt: TGCAGCGTTACAGCCAACACTGAAGCTTTCTTT
cdr3_aa: CSVTANTEAFF

j_call: TRBJ1-2
v_call: TRBV24-1
clone_size: .
d_call: .
cdr3_nt: TGTGCCACCAGTGACAGATCCGTTCCTAACTATGGCTACACCTTC
cdr3_aa: CATSDRSVPNYGYTF

j_call: TRBJ2-3
v_call: TRBV19
clone_size: once
d_call: TRBD2
cdr3_nt: TGTGCCAGTAGTATACCGGGGACTACCGGTACGCAGTATTTT
cdr3_aa: CASSIPGTTGTQYF

j_call: TRBJ2-1
v_call: TRBV7-2
clone_size: .
d_call: TRBD2
cdr3_nt: TGTGCCAGCAGCTTAGTTTTTAGCGGGGGGGCCGATGAGCAGTTCTTC
cdr3_aa: CASSLVFSGGADEQFF

j_call: TRBJ1-2
v_call: TRBV29-1
clone_size: .
d_call: TRBD1
cdr3_nt: TGCAGCGTTGGACAGGGGGCTGACTATGGCTACACCTTC
cdr3_aa: CSVGQGADYGYTF

j_call: TRBJ1-2
v_call: TRBV30
clone_size: few
d_call: .
cdr3_nt: TGTGCCTGGAGTTACAGGGTTAACTATGGCTACACCTTC
cdr3_aa: CAWSYRVNYGYTF

j_call: TRBJ1-2
v_call: TRBV24-1
clone_size: .
d_call: TRBD1
cdr3_nt: TGTGCCACCAGCACAAGGCAAGGTACAGGGGATAACTATGGCTACACCTTC
cdr3_aa: CATSTRQGTGDNYGYTF

j_call: TRBJ2-7
v_call: TRBV10-3
clone_size: .
d_call: TRBD1
cdr3_nt: TGTGCCATCAGTGAGGGGCAGGGGGCCGACCTTGAGCAGTACTTC
cdr3_aa: CAISEGQGADLEQYF

j_call: TRBJ1-1
v_call: TRBV11-2
clone_size: .
d_call: .
cdr3_nt: TGTGCCAGCAGCCCCGGGCGGGGCCCCCGGGGTGAAGCTTTCTTT
cdr3_aa: CASSPGRGPRGEAFF

j_call: TRBJ1-4
v_call: TRBV3-1/TRBV3-2
clone_size: .
d_call: TRBD1
cdr3_nt: TGTGCCAGCAGCCAAGGAGGACAGGGAAATGAAAAACTGTTTTTT
cdr3_aa: CASSQGGQGNEKLFF

j_call: TRBJ2-5
v_call: TRBV5-5
clone_size: few
d_call: TRBD1
cdr3_nt: TGTGCCAGCAGCTTGGGTGGGACAGGGTCAAGGGAGACCCAGTACTTC
cdr3_aa: CASSLGGTGSRETQYF

j_call: TRBJ1-2
v_call: TRBV11-2
clone_size: .
d_call: .
cdr3_nt: TGTGCCAGCAGCTTAGCCATGACAGGACACTATGGCTACACCTTC
cdr3_aa: CASSLAMTGHYGYTF

j_call: TRBJ1-5
v_call: TRBV29-1
clone_size: .
d_call: .
cdr3_nt: TGCAGCGTTGCGGGGGGGCGGGGGCCTCAGCCCCAGCATTTT
cdr3_aa: CSVAGGRGPQPQHF

j_call: TRBJ1-1
v_call: TRBV6-5
clone_size: .
d_call: TRBD1
cdr3_nt: TGTGCCAGCAGAAATACAGGGGGGGTGACTGAAGCTTTCTTT
cdr3_aa: CASRNTGGVTEAFF

j_call: TRBJ2-1
v_call: TRBV4-1
clone_size: once
d_call: TRBD2
cdr3_nt: TGCGCCAGCAGCCAAGATATGACCGGGGGGATTTACAATGAGCAGTTCTTC
cdr3_aa: CASSQDMTGGIYNEQFF